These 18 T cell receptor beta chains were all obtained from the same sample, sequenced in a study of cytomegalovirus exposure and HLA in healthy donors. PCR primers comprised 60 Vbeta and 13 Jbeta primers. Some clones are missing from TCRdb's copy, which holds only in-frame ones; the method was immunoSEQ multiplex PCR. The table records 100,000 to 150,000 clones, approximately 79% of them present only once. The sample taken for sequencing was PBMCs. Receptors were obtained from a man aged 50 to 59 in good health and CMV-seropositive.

CDR3 in DNA: TGTGCCAGCAGATGGACTAGCGGGAGTTACAATGAGCAGTTCTTC. Protein product: CASRWTSGSYNEQFF. The chain employs TRBV6-6 and TRBJ2-1; 13 nucleotides agree with TRBD2. CDR1 and CDR2 (germline): MNHNY, SVGAGI (reference sequence). Trimming cost V 6 bases and J 4 bases; bases outside gene matches: 3. The CDR3 contains 15 residues.

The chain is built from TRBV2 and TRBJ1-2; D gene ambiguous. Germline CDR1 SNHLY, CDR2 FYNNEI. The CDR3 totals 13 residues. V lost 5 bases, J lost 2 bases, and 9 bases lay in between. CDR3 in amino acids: CASSSTENYGYTF. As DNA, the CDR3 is TGTGCCAGCAGTTCTACAGAGAACTATGGCTACACCTTC.

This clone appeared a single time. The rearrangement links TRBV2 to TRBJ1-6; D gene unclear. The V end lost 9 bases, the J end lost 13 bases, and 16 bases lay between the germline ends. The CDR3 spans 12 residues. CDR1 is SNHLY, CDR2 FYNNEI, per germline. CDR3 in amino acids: CASRVTRSPLHF. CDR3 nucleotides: TGTGCCAGTAGAGTCACGCGCTCCCCCCTCCACTTT.

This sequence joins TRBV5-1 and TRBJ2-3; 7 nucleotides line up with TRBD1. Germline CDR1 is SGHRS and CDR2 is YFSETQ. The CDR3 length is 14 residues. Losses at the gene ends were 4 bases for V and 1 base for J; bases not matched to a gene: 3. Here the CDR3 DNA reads TGCGCCAGCAGCCTTGACAGGGGCACAGATACGCAGTATTTT. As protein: CASSLDRGTDTQYF.

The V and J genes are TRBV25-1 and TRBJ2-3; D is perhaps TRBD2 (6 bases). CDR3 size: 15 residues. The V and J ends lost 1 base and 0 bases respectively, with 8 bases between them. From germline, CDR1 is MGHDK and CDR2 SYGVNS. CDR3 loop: CASSEWGVSTDTQYF. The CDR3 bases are TGTGCCAGCAGTGAATGGGGGGTTAGCACAGATACGCAGTATTTT.

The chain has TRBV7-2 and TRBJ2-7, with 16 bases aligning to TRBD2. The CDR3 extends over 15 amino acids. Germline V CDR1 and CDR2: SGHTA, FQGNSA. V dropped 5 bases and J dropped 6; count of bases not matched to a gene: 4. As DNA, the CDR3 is TGTGCCAGCAGCCCGGGACTAGCGGGAGGGGTCGAGCAGTACTTC. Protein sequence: CASSPGLAGGVEQYF. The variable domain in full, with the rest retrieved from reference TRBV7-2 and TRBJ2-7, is GAGVSQSPSNKVTEKGKDVELRCDPISGHTALYWYRQSLGQGLEFLIYFQGNSAPDKSGLPSDRFSAERTGGSVSTLTIQRTQQEDSAVYLCASSPGLAGGVEQYFGPGTRLTVT.

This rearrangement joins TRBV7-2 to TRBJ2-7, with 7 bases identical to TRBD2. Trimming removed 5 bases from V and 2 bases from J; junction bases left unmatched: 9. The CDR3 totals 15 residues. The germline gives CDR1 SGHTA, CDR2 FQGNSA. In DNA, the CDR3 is TGTGCCAGCAGCAGCTCGGCGGGAGACCCCTACGAGCAGTACTTC. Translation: CASSSSAGDPYEQYF.

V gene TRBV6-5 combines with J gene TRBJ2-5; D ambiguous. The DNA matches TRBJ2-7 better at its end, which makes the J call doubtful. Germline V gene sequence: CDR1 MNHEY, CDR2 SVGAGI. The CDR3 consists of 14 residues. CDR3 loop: CASSYKRSSYEQYF. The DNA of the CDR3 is TGTGCCAGCAGTTACAAGAGGAGCTCCTACGAGCAGTACTTC.

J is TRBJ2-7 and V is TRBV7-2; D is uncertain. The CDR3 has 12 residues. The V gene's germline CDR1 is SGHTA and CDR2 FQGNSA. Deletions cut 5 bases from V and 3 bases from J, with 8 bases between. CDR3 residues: CASSRLFYEQYF. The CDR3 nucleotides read TGTGCCAGCAGCCGACTCTTCTACGAGCAGTACTTC. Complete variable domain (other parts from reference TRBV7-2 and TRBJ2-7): GAGVSQSPSNKVTEKGKDVELRCDPISGHTALYWYRQSLGQGLEFLIYFQGNSAPDKSGLPSDRFSAERTGGSVSTLTIQRTQQEDSAVYLCASSRLFYEQYFGPGTRLTVT.

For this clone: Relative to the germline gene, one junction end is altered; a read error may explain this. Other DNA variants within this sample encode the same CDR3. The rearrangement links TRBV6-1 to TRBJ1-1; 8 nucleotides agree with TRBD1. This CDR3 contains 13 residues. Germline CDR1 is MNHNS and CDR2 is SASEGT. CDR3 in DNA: TGTGCCCTCCGTACAGGGGGGTACGCTGAGGCTTTCTTT. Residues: CALRTGGYAEAFF.

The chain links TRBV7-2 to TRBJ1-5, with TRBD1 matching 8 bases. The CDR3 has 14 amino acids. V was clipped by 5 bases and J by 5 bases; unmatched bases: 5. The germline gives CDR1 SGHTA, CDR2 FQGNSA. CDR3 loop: CASSVDREYQPQHF. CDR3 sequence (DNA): TGTGCCAGCAGCGTGGACAGGGAGTATCAGCCCCAGCATTTT.

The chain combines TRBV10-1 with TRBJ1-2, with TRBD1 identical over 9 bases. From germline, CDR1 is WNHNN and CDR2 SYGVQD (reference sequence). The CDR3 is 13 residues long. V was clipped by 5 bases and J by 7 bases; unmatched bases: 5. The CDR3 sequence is CASSRDRASGYTF. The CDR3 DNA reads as TGCGCCAGCAGTCGGGACAGGGCCTCTGGCTACACCTTC.

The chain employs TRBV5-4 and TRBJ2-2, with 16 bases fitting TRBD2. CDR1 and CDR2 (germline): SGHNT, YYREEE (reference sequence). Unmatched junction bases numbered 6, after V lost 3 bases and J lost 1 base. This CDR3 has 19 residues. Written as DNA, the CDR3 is TGTGCCAGCAGCTCACCGGGACTAGCGGGGGGGCTGAACACCGGGGAGCTGTTTTTT. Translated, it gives CASSSPGLAGGLNTGELFF.

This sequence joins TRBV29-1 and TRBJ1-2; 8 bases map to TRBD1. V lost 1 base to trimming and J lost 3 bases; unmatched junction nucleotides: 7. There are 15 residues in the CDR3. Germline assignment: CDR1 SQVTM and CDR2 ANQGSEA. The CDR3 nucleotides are TGCAGCGTTGAAGGTGTGGACAGGGCGGACTATGGCTACACCTTC. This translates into CSVEGVDRADYGYTF.

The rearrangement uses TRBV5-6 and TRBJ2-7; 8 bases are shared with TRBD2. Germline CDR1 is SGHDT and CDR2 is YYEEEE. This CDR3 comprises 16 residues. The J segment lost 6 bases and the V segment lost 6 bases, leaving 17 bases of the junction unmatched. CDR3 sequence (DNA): TGTGCCAGCATGAGGGACCCGGCGGGGGGCGCGTTCGAGCAGTACTTC. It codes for CASMRDPAGGAFEQYF.

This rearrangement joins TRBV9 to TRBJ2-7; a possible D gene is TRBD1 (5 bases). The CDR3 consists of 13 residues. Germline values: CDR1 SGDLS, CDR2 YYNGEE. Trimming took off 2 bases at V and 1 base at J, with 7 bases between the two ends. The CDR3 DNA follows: TGTGCCAGCAGCGTCGACAGTTCCTACGAGCAGTACTTC. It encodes CASSVDSSYEQYF.

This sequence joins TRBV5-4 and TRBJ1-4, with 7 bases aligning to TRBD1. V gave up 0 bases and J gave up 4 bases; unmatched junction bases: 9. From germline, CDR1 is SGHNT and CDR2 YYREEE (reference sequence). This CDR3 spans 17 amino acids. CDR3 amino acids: CASSLATETGLNEKLFF. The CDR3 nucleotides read TGTGCCAGCAGCTTGGCGACCGAGACAGGGCTTAATGAAAAACTGTTTTTT.

DNA of the CDR3: TGTGCCAGCAGTTTAGGAGTAGCGGGTCTCTCCTACGAGCAGTACTTC. It translates to CASSLGVAGLSYEQYF. This rearrangement joins TRBV28 to TRBJ2-7; 7 bases align to TRBD2. The CDR3 extends over 16 amino acids. Germline CDR1 reads MDHEN; CDR2 reads SYDVKM. After removal of 2 bases from V and 0 bases from J, the junction contained 7 bases not matched to a gene.